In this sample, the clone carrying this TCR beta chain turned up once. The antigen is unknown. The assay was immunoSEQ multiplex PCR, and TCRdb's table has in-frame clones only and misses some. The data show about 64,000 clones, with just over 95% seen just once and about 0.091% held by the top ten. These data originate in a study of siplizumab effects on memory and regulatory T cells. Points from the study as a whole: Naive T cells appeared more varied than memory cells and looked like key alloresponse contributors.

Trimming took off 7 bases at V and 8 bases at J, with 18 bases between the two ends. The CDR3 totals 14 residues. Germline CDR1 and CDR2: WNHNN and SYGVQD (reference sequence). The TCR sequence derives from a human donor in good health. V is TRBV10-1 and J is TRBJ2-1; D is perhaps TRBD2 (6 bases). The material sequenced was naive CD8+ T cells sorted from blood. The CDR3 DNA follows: TGCGCCAGCACTACGGGACTCTCTTTGGATGAGCAGTTCTTC. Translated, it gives CASTTGLSLDEQFF.